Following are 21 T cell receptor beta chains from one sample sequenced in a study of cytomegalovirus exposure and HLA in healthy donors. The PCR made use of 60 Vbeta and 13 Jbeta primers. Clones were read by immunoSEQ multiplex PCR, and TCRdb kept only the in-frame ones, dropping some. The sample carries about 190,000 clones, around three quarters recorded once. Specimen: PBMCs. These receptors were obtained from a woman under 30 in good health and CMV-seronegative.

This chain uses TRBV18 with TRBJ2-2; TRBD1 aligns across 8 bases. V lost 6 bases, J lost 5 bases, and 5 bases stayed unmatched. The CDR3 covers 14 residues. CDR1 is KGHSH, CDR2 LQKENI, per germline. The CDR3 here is CASSPGQATGELFF. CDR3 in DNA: TGTGCCAGCTCGCCGGGACAGGCAACCGGGGAGCTGTTTTTT.

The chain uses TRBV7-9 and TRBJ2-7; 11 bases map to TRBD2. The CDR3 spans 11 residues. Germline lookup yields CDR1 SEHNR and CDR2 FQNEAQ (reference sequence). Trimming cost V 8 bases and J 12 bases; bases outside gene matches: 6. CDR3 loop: CASRLAGGLYF. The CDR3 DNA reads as TGTGCCAGCCGTCTAGCGGGGGGTCTGTACTTC.

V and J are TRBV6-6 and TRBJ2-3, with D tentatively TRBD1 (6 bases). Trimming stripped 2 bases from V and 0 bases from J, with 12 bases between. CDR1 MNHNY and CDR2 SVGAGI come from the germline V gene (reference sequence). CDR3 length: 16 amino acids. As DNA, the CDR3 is TGTGCCAGCAGTTACCCGGGGACATCTAGCACAGATACGCAGTATTTT. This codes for CASSYPGTSSTDTQYF.

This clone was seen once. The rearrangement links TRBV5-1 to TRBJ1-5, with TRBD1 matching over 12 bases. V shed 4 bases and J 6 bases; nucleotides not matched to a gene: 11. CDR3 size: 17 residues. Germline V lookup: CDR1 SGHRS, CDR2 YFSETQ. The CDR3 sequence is CASSPEPGQGAGQPQHF. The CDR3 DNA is TGCGCCAGCAGCCCAGAACCGGGACAGGGGGCTGGTCAGCCCCAGCATTTT.

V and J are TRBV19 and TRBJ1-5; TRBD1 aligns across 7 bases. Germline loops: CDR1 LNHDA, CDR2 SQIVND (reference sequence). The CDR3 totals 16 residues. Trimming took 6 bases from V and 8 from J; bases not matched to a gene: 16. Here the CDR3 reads CASRHGVPRQGEPQHF. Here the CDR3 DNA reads TGTGCCAGTAGGCATGGGGTTCCGAGACAGGGCGAGCCCCAGCATTTT.

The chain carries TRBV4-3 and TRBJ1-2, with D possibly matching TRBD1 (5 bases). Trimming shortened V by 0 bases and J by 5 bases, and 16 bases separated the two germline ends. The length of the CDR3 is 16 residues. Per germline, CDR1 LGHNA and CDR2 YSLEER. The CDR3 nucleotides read TGCGCCAGCAGCCAAGATCCCGTTGGACAAGGGTATGGCTACACCTTC. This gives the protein CASSQDPVGQGYGYTF.

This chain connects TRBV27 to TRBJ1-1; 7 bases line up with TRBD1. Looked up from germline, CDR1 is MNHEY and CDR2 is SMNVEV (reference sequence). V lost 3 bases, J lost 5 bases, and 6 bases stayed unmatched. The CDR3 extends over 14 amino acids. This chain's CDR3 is CASSFGQGETEAFF. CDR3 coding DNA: TGTGCCAGCAGTTTTGGGCAGGGGGAAACTGAAGCTTTCTTT.

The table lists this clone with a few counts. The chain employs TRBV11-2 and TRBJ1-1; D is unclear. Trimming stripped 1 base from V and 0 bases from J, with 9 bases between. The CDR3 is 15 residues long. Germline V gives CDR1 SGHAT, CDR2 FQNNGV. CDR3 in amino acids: CASSLVGRLNTEAFF. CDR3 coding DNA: TGTGCCAGCAGCTTAGTTGGGAGATTGAACACTGAAGCTTTCTTT.

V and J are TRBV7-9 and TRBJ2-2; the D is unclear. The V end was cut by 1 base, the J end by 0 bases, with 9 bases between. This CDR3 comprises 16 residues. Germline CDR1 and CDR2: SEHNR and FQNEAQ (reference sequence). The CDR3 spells CASSLGVRTNTGELFF. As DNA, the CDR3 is TGTGCCAGCAGCTTAGGGGTCAGGACGAACACCGGGGAGCTGTTTTTT.

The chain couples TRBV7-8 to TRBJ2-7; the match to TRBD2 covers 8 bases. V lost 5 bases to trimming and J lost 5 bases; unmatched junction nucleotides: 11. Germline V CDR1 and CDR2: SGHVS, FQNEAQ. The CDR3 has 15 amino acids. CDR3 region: CASSLRTSSVHEQYF. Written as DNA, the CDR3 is TGTGCCAGCAGCCTACGGACTAGCTCCGTCCACGAGCAGTACTTC.

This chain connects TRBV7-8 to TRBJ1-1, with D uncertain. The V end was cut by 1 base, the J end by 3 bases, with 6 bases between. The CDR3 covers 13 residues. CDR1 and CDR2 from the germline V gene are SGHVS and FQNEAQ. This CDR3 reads CASSLDGYTEAFF. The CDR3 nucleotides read TGTGCCAGCAGCTTAGACGGGTACACTGAAGCTTTCTTT.

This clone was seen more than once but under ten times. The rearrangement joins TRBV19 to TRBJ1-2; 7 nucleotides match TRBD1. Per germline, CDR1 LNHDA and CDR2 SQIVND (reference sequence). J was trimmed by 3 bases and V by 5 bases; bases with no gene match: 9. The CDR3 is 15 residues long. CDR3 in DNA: TGTGCCAGTAGTTCACTATCCCAGGGGGACTATGGCTACACCTTC. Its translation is CASSSLSQGDYGYTF.

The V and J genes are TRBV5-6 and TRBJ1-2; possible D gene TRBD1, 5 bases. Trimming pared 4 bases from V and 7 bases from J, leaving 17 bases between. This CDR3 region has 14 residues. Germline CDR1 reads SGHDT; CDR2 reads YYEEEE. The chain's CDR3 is CASSRRGTGGGYTF. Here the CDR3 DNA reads TGTGCCAGCAGCCGACGGGGAACCGGGGGTGGCTACACCTTC.

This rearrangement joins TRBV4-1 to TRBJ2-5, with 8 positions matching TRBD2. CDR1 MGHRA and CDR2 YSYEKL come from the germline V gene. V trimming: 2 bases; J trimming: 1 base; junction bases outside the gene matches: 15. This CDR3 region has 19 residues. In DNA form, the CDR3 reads TGCGCCAGCAGCCAACCACGAGGGAGTAGCGGGACCCTCCAAGAGACCCAGTACTTC. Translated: CASSQPRGSSGTLQETQYF.

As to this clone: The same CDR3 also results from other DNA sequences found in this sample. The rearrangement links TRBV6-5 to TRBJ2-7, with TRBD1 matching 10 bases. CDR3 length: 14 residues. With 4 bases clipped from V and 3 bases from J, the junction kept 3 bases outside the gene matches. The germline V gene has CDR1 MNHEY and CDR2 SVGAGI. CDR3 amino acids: CASSFRDRGYEQYF. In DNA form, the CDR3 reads TGTGCCAGCAGTTTCCGGGACAGGGGCTACGAGCAGTACTTC.

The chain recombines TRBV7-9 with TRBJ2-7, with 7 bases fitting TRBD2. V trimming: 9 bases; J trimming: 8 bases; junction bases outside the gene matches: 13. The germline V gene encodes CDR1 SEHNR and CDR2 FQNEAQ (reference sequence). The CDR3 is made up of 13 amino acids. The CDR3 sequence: CASTGEGRNKQYF. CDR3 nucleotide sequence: TGTGCCAGTACCGGGGAGGGGAGAAACAAGCAGTACTTC.

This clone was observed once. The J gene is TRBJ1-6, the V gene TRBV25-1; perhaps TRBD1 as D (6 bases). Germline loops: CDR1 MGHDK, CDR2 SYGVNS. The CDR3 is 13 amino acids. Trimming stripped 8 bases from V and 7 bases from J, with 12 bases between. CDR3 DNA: TGTGCCAGCCGACAGGTGGAGAATTCACCCCTCCACTTT. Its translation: CASRQVENSPLHF.

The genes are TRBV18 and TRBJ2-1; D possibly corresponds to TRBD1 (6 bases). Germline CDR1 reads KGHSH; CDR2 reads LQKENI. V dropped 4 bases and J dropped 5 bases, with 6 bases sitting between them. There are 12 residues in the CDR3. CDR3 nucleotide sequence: TGTGCCAGCTCACACAGGGACAATGAGCAGTTCTTC. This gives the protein CASSHRDNEQFF.

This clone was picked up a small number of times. CDR3 in DNA: TGTGCCAGCAGCTTGTGGTTGGGGACATCTATCTACGAGCAGTACTTC. Protein product: CASSLWLGTSIYEQYF. This chain links TRBV5-6 with TRBJ2-7; D may be TRBD1 (6 bases). Germline CDR1 reads SGHDT; CDR2 reads YYEEEE. V was clipped by 1 base and J by 3 bases, with 17 bases between them. This CDR3 region has 16 residues.

This chain's CDR3 is CASSRQGETQYF. DNA of the CDR3: TGTGCCAGCAGCCGCCAGGGAGAGACCCAGTACTTC. The V call is TRBV4-2, the J call TRBJ2-5; D perhaps matches TRBD1 (5 bases). There are 12 residues in the CDR3. Germline CDR1 and CDR2: LGHNA and YNFKEQ. V was pared by 4 bases and J by 4 bases, with 7 bases between.

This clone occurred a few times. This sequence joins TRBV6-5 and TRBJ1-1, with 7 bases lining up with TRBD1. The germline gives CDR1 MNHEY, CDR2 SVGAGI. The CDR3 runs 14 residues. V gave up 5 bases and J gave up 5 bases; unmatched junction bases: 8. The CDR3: CASSKRDRRTEAFF. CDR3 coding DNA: TGTGCCAGCAGTAAACGGGACAGAAGAACTGAAGCTTTCTTT.